This entry is about one T cell receptor (beta chain). The data derive from a study of human T cells and chemical hapten exposure. TCRdb reanalysed the RACE reads using MiXCR and keeps one entry per CDR3 protein. The sample has about 120,000 distinct CDR3 sequences; approximately 15% are singletons. The time point here: pre-sensitization, week 0. Regarding treatment: therapeutic diphenylcyclopropenone sensitization with weekly scalp DPC. The CDR3 totals 13 residues. V lost 8 bases and J lost 6; bases outside the gene matches: 6. The germline CDR1 and CDR2 sequences are PRHDT and FYEKMQ (reference sequence).

The V and J genes are TRBV13 and TRBJ2-1; the match to TRBD1 covers 8 bases. The sample was whole blood, taken in connection with sensitization to the hapten diphenylcyclopropenone (DPC). The receptor's source is a woman aged 18-29 years with alopecia areata. Some clones in this sample may be carry-over from other donors' samples. Written as DNA, the CDR3 is TGTGCCAGCGCGGACAGGGTCGTCAATGAGCAGTTCTTC. As protein: CASADRVVNEQFF.